These T cell receptor beta chains were read from a single sample in a study of blood T cell repertoires in COVID-19. Here immunoSEQ multiplex PCR was the method, and the copy in TCRdb shows in-frame clones only, minus some. This sample has 150,000 to 200,000 clones, with about four fifths found just once. The sample was peripheral blood. The receptors shown here come from a man between 65 and 85 years old with active or convalescent COVID-19. The CDR3 runs from the conserved cysteine through the conserved F or W. The D gene is left open where the match is weak. Size tells how often a clone was seen (once, few, many) or the class of an expanded clone, and some rows leave it out.

clone size: few; V gene: TRBV6-5; D gene: TRBD2; J gene: TRBJ2-1; CDR3 protein: CASSSVLAGAPDEQFF; CDR3 DNA: TGTGCCAGCAGTTCCGTCTTAGCGGGGGCACCTGATGAGCAGTTCTTC
clone size: once; V gene: TRBV11-2; D gene: -; J gene: TRBJ2-5; CDR3 protein: CASSSWPRKQETQYF; CDR3 DNA: TGTGCCAGCAGCTCCTGGCCTAGGAAGCAGGAGACCCAGTACTTC
clone size: few; V gene: TRBV6-2/TRBV6-3; D gene: TRBD1; J gene: TRBJ1-2; CDR3 protein: CASSYPGTGATNYGYTF; CDR3 DNA: TGTGCCAGCAGTTACCCCGGGACAGGGGCGACCAACTATGGCTACACCTTC
clone size: -; V gene: TRBV27; D gene: TRBD2; J gene: TRBJ2-5; CDR3 protein: CASRPYVSGEKETQYF; CDR3 DNA: TGTGCCAGCCGTCCTTACGTTAGCGGGGAGAAAGAGACCCAGTACTTC
clone size: -; V gene: TRBV27; D gene: -; J gene: TRBJ1-2; CDR3 protein: CASSLSPGSQGYTF; CDR3 DNA: TGTGCCAGCAGTTTATCCCCAGGGTCGCAGGGCTACACCTTC
clone size: -; V gene: TRBV10-3; D gene: TRBD1; J gene: TRBJ1-3; CDR3 protein: CAISGDRAGNTIYF; CDR3 DNA: TGTGCCATCAGTGGGGACAGGGCGGGAAACACCATATATTTT
clone size: -; V gene: TRBV7-2; D gene: -; J gene: TRBJ1-2; CDR3 protein: CASSLQGRGYTF; CDR3 DNA: TGTGCCAGCAGCTTACAGGGTAGAGGCTACACCTTC
clone size: -; V gene: TRBV18; D gene: TRBD2; J gene: TRBJ2-7; CDR3 protein: CASSLGLAGSYEQYF; CDR3 DNA: TGTGCCAGCTCACTGGGACTAGCGGGGTCCTACGAGCAGTACTTC
clone size: -; V gene: TRBV3-1/TRBV3-2; D gene: -; J gene: TRBJ2-7; CDR3 protein: CASSQGGGPTLQYF; CDR3 DNA: TGTGCCAGCAGCCAAGGGGGGGGGCCGACTCTGCAGTACTTC
clone size: -; V gene: TRBV3-1/TRBV3-2; D gene: -; J gene: TRBJ2-1; CDR3 protein: CASSQVVSSYNEQFF; CDR3 DNA: TGTGCCAGCAGCCAAGTCGTGAGCTCCTACAATGAGCAGTTCTTC
clone size: -; V gene: TRBV13; D gene: -; J gene: TRBJ2-7; CDR3 protein: CASSPRLGGNYEQYF; CDR3 DNA: TGTGCCAGCAGCCCCCGCCTCGGCGGAAACTACGAGCAGTACTTC
clone size: -; V gene: TRBV18; D gene: -; J gene: TRBJ2-1; CDR3 protein: CASSSRVDYNEQFF; CDR3 DNA: TGTGCCAGCTCTTCTCGGGTGGATTACAATGAGCAGTTCTTC
clone size: many; V gene: TRBV4-2; D gene: TRBD1; J gene: TRBJ2-5; CDR3 protein: CASSQDRAGGEETQYF; CDR3 DNA: TGTGCCAGCAGCCAAGATCGGGCAGGGGGAGAAGAGACCCAGTACTTC
clone size: once; V gene: TRBV5-1; D gene: TRBD1; J gene: TRBJ2-7; CDR3 protein: CASSPGTGPTGSYEQYF; CDR3 DNA: TGCGCCAGCAGCCCTGGGACAGGGCCTACAGGGAGCTACGAGCAGTACTTC
clone size: few; V gene: TRBV15; D gene: -; J gene: TRBJ1-2; CDR3 protein: CATSRDRRGYGYTF; CDR3 DNA: TGTGCCACCAGCAGAGATCGCAGGGGATATGGCTACACCTTC
clone size: -; V gene: TRBV5-1; D gene: -; J gene: TRBJ1-1; CDR3 protein: CASSLAGSTEAFF; CDR3 DNA: TGCGCCAGCAGCTTGGCGGGGAGCACTGAAGCTTTCTTT
clone size: -; V gene: TRBV27; D gene: TRBD1; J gene: TRBJ2-1; CDR3 protein: CASRNDRAGDEQFF; CDR3 DNA: TGTGCCAGCAGGAACGACAGGGCGGGCGATGAGCAGTTCTTC
clone size: -; V gene: TRBV18; D gene: -; J gene: TRBJ1-1; CDR3 protein: CASSPRREAEAFF; CDR3 DNA: TGTGCCAGCTCACCCCGACGGGAAGCTGAAGCTTTCTTT
clone size: -; V gene: TRBV10-1; D gene: TRBD2; J gene: TRBJ2-1; CDR3 protein: CASSYAGSGSQNEQFF; CDR3 DNA: TGCGCCAGCAGTTATGCAGGTAGCGGGAGTCAGAATGAGCAGTTCTTC
clone size: few; V gene: TRBV5-6; D gene: -; J gene: TRBJ2-3; CDR3 protein: CASSRTSTDTQYF; CDR3 DNA: TGTGCCAGCAGCCGGACAAGCACAGATACGCAGTATTTT
clone size: few; V gene: TRBV6-5; D gene: -; J gene: TRBJ2-1; CDR3 protein: CASSQSGSSYNEQFF; CDR3 DNA: TGTGCCAGCAGCCAAAGCGGAAGCTCCTACAATGAGCAGTTCTTC
clone size: -; V gene: TRBV5-1; D gene: -; J gene: TRBJ2-3; CDR3 protein: CASSDQSTDTQYF; CDR3 DNA: TGCGCCAGCAGCGATCAGAGCACAGATACGCAGTATTTT
clone size: many; V gene: TRBV4-1; D gene: -; J gene: TRBJ2-2; CDR3 protein: CASSQDTGRANTGELFF; CDR3 DNA: TGCGCCAGCAGCCAAGATACCGGCAGGGCGAACACCGGGGAGCTGTTTTTT
clone size: -; V gene: TRBV6-5; D gene: TRBD1; J gene: TRBJ2-7; CDR3 protein: CASSYGSGQGAYEQYF; CDR3 DNA: TGTGCCAGCAGTTACGGGTCGGGACAGGGGGCCTACGAGCAGTACTTC
clone size: -; V gene: TRBV4-1; D gene: -; J gene: TRBJ2-3; CDR3 protein: CASSQGSLAATDTQYF; CDR3 DNA: TGCGCCAGCAGCCAGGGGTCTCTAGCAGCCACAGATACGCAGTATTTT
clone size: -; V gene: TRBV7-6; D gene: -; J gene: TRBJ2-2; CDR3 protein: CASSTRLEHTGELFF; CDR3 DNA: TGTGCCAGCAGCACCCGACTGGAACACACCGGGGAGCTGTTTTTT
clone size: few; V gene: TRBV9; D gene: -; J gene: TRBJ1-2; CDR3 protein: CASSPSNPWGYTF; CDR3 DNA: TGTGCCAGCAGCCCAAGCAATCCGTGGGGCTACACCTTC
clone size: -; V gene: TRBV7-7; D gene: -; J gene: TRBJ2-2; CDR3 protein: CASSPSPGDTGELFF; CDR3 DNA: TGTGCCAGCAGCCCAAGCCCAGGGGACACCGGGGAGCTGTTTTTT
clone size: -; V gene: TRBV3-1/TRBV3-2; D gene: TRBD2; J gene: TRBJ2-2; CDR3 protein: CASNLWTSGMTGELFF; CDR3 DNA: TGTGCCAGCAACCTATGGACTAGCGGGATGACCGGGGAGCTGTTTTTT
clone size: -; V gene: TRBV28; D gene: TRBD1; J gene: TRBJ2-7; CDR3 protein: CASSLAGGKYYEQYF; CDR3 DNA: TGTGCCAGCAGTCTCGCAGGGGGAAAATACTACGAGCAGTACTTC
clone size: -; V gene: TRBV25-1; D gene: TRBD1; J gene: TRBJ1-1; CDR3 protein: CASSGKQGWTEAFF; CDR3 DNA: TGTGCCAGCAGTGGGAAACAGGGGTGGACTGAAGCTTTCTTT
clone size: -; V gene: TRBV6-1; D gene: TRBD2; J gene: TRBJ2-1; CDR3 protein: CASSEFGLRGDNEQFF; CDR3 DNA: TGTGCCAGCAGTGAGTTTGGGTTACGGGGGGACAATGAGCAGTTCTTC
clone size: -; V gene: TRBV14; D gene: -; J gene: TRBJ1-2; CDR3 protein: CASSQAAGRGGGYTF; CDR3 DNA: TGTGCCAGCAGCCAAGCGGCGGGCAGGGGTGGTGGCTACACCTTC
clone size: few; V gene: TRBV2; D gene: TRBD1; J gene: TRBJ2-2; CDR3 protein: CASIRDRGTGELFF; CDR3 DNA: TGTGCCAGCATCCGGGACAGGGGCACCGGGGAGCTGTTTTTT
clone size: -; V gene: TRBV3-1/TRBV3-2; D gene: -; J gene: TRBJ2-1; CDR3 protein: CASSYLADYNEQFF; CDR3 DNA: TGTGCCAGCAGCTATTTAGCGGACTACAATGAGCAGTTCTTC
clone size: -; V gene: TRBV4-2; D gene: TRBD2; J gene: TRBJ2-3; CDR3 protein: CASSPASGGTDTQYF; CDR3 DNA: TGTGCCAGCAGCCCCGCTAGCGGGGGGACAGATACGCAGTATTTT
clone size: -; V gene: TRBV6-5; D gene: TRBD1; J gene: TRBJ2-5; CDR3 protein: CASSYDGTGTQYF; CDR3 DNA: TGTGCCAGCAGTTACGACGGGACAGGTACCCAGTACTTC
clone size: -; V gene: TRBV4-1; D gene: TRBD1; J gene: TRBJ1-4; CDR3 protein: CASSQDGSGGSGEKLFF; CDR3 DNA: TGCGCCAGCAGCCAAGATGGGTCAGGGGGCTCGGGTGAAAAACTGTTTTTT
clone size: -; V gene: TRBV19; D gene: TRBD1; J gene: TRBJ1-3; CDR3 protein: CATRTGGWFGNTIYF; CDR3 DNA: TGTGCCACCAGAACAGGGGGCTGGTTTGGAAACACCATATATTTT
clone size: -; V gene: TRBV28; D gene: TRBD1; J gene: TRBJ1-2; CDR3 protein: CASSSIHRGADYGYTF; CDR3 DNA: TGTGCCAGCAGTTCGATCCACAGGGGTGCGGACTATGGCTACACCTTC
clone size: -; V gene: TRBV5-4; D gene: -; J gene: TRBJ2-7; CDR3 protein: CASSLGGGASYYEQYF; CDR3 DNA: TGTGCCAGCAGCTTGGGCGGGGGCGCATCCTACTACGAGCAGTACTTC
clone size: -; V gene: TRBV11-3; D gene: -; J gene: TRBJ1-5; CDR3 protein: CASSLDGQIYQPQHF; CDR3 DNA: TGTGCCAGCAGCTTAGACGGACAGATTTACCAGCCCCAGCATTTT
clone size: few; V gene: TRBV7-3; D gene: TRBD2; J gene: TRBJ2-1; CDR3 protein: CASSPTSGTYNEQFF; CDR3 DNA: TGTGCCAGCAGCCCGACTAGCGGAACATACAATGAGCAGTTCTTC
clone size: -; V gene: TRBV5-5; D gene: TRBD1; J gene: TRBJ1-5; CDR3 protein: CASSLDRGWDQPQHF; CDR3 DNA: TGTGCCAGCAGCCTGGACAGGGGTTGGGATCAGCCCCAGCATTTT
clone size: -; V gene: TRBV6-1; D gene: TRBD2; J gene: TRBJ2-5; CDR3 protein: CASSEPYMGTSGPQETQYF; CDR3 DNA: TGTGCCAGCAGTGAACCCTACATGGGAACTAGCGGGCCGCAAGAGACCCAGTACTTC
clone size: -; V gene: TRBV9; D gene: -; J gene: TRBJ2-2; CDR3 protein: CASSPSHAAATGELFF; CDR3 DNA: TGTGCCAGCAGCCCCTCCCACGCAGCGGCCACCGGGGAGCTGTTTTTT
clone size: -; V gene: TRBV19; D gene: TRBD1; J gene: TRBJ2-5; CDR3 protein: CASSTTGIEETQYF; CDR3 DNA: TGTGCCAGTAGTACGACAGGGATTGAAGAGACCCAGTACTTC
clone size: once; V gene: TRBV28; D gene: TRBD1; J gene: TRBJ1-2; CDR3 protein: CASSPNRDRDYGYTF; CDR3 DNA: TGTGCCAGCAGTCCAAACCGGGACAGGGACTATGGCTACACCTTC
clone size: -; V gene: TRBV18; D gene: -; J gene: TRBJ2-5; CDR3 protein: CASSPLGGRDETQYF; CDR3 DNA: TGTGCCAGCTCACCCCTCGGGGGACGGGATGAGACCCAGTACTTC
clone size: -; V gene: TRBV2; D gene: TRBD1; J gene: TRBJ2-7; CDR3 protein: CASSEGGQGYEQYF; CDR3 DNA: TGTGCCAGCAGTGAAGGGGGACAGGGATACGAGCAGTACTTC
clone size: -; V gene: TRBV14; D gene: -; J gene: TRBJ2-7; CDR3 protein: CASSQGLPYEQYF; CDR3 DNA: TGTGCCAGCAGCCAGGGCCTTCCCTACGAGCAGTACTTC
clone size: -; V gene: TRBV3-1/TRBV3-2; D gene: -; J gene: TRBJ2-5; CDR3 protein: CASSPTSYETQYF; CDR3 DNA: TGTGCCAGCAGCCCGACTAGTTACGAGACCCAGTACTTC
clone size: -; V gene: TRBV13; D gene: -; J gene: TRBJ1-6; CDR3 protein: CACREGTKGSPLHF; CDR3 DNA: TGTGCCTGCCGGGAGGGGACAAAAGGTTCACCCCTCCACTTT
clone size: -; V gene: TRBV2; D gene: TRBD2; J gene: TRBJ2-7; CDR3 protein: CASSLGSRLAGVRYEQYF; CDR3 DNA: TGTGCCAGCAGCCTGGGGTCCCGACTAGCGGGAGTTCGGTACGAGCAGTACTTC